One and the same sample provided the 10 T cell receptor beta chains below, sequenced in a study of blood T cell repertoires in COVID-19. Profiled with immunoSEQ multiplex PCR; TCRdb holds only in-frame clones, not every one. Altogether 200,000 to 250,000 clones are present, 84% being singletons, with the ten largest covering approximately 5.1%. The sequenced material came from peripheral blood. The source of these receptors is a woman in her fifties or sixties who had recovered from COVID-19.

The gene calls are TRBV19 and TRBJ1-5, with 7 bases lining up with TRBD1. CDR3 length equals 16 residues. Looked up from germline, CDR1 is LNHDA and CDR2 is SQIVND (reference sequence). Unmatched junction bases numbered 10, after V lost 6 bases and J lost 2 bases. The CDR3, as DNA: TGTGCCAGTAGCAAGGAGACAGGGATCGGCAATCAGCCCCAGCATTTT. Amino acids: CASSKETGIGNQPQHF. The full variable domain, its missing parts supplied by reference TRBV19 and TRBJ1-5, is DGGITQSPKYLFRKEGQNVTLSCEQNLNHDAMYWYRQDPGQGLRLIYYSQIVNDFQKGDIAEGYSVSREKKESFPLTVTSAQKNPTAFYLCASSKETGIGNQPQHFGDGTRLSIL.

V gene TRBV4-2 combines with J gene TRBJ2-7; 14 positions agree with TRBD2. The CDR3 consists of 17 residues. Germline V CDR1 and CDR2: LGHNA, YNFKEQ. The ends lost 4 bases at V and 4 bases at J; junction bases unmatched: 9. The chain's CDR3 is CASSLGTSGGIGYEQYF. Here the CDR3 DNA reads TGTGCCAGCAGCCTCGGGACTAGCGGGGGTATAGGATACGAGCAGTACTTC.

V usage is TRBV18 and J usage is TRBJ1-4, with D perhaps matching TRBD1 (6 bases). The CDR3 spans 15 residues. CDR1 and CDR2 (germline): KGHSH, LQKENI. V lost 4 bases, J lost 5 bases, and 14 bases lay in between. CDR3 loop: CASSLGQQSNEKLFF. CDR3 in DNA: TGTGCCAGCTCACTAGGACAGCAATCAAATGAAAAACTGTTTTTT.

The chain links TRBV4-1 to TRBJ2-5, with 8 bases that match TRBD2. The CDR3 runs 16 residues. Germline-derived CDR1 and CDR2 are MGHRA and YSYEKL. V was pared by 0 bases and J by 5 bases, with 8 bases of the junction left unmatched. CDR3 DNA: TGCGCCAGCAGCCAAGATACAGGACTAGCCAGGGAGACCCAGTACTTC. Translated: CASSQDTGLARETQYF.

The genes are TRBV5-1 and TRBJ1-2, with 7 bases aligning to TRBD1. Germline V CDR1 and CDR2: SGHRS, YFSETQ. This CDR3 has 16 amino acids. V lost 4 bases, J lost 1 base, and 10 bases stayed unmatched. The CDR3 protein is CASSTGQTILNYGYTF. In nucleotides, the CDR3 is TGCGCCAGCAGCACGGGACAGACCATTCTTAACTATGGCTACACCTTC. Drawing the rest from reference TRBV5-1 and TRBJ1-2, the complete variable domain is KAGVTQTPRYLIKTRGQQVTLSCSPISGHRSVSWYQQTPGQGLQFLFEYFSETQRNKGNFPGRFSGRQFSNSRSEMNVSTLELGDSALYLCASSTGQTILNYGYTFGSGTRLTVV.

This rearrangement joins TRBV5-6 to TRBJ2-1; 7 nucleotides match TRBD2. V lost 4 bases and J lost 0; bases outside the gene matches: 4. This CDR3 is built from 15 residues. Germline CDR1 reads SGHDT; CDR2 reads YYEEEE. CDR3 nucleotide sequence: TGTGCCAGCAGCCTCGGGACTATCTCCTACAATGAGCAGTTCTTC. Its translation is CASSLGTISYNEQFF.

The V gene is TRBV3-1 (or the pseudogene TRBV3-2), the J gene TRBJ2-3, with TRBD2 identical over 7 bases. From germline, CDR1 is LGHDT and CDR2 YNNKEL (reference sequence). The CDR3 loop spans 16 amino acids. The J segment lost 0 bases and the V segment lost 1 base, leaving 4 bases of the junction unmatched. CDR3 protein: CASSQVLAESTDTQYF. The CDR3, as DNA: TGTGCCAGCAGCCAAGTGCTAGCGGAAAGCACAGATACGCAGTATTTT.

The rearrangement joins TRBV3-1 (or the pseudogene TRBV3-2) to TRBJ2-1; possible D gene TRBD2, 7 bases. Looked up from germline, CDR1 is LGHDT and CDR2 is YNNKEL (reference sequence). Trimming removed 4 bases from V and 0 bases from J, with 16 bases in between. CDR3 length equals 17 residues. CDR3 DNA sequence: TGTGCCAGCAGCCTTACCGGGGGGCCAAGCTCCTACAATGAGCAGTTCTTC. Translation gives CASSLTGGPSSYNEQFF.

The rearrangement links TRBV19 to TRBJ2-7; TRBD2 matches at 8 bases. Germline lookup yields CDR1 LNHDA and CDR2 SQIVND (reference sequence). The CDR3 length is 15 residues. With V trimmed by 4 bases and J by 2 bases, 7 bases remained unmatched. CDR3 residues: CASSNRVAGTYEQYF. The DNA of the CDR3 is TGTGCCAGTAGTAACCGGGTAGCGGGGACCTACGAGCAGTACTTC.

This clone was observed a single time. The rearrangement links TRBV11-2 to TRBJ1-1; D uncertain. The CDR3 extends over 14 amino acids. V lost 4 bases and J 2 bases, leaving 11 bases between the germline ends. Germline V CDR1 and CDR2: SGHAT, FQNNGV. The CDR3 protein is CASSSDTVNTEAFF. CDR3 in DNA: TGTGCCAGCAGCTCAGATACGGTTAACACTGAAGCTTTCTTT.